The 23 T cell receptor beta chains given below trace back to one sample, sequenced in a study of T cells expressing NK-cell markers. No DNA is given; TCRdb re-called the 5' RACE reads and lists each CDR3 protein once. The listing contains fewer than 400,000 distinct CDR3 sequences. The sample taken for sequencing was blood T cells: a sorted CD56 or NKG2C T cell subset, CD4+ or CD8+ T cells, or bulk PBMC T cells (not recorded which). The source of these receptors is a woman aged 45 to 65 in good health.

The J gene is TRBJ2-2, the V gene TRBV5-1; TCRdb returns TRBD1, unconfirmable since there is no DNA. The germline CDR1 and CDR2 sequences are SGHRS and YFSETQ. This CDR3 spans 14 amino acids. CDR3 amino acids: CASSQASGPGELFF. Combining the CDR3 with reference TRBV5-1 and TRBJ2-2 gives the whole variable domain KAGVTQTPRYLIKTRGQQVTLSCSPISGHRSVSWYQQTPGQGLQFLFEYFSETQRNKGNFPGRFSGRQFSNSRSEMNVSTLELGDSALYLCASSQASGPGELFFGEGSRLTVL.

J is TRBJ1-4 and V is TRBV20-1. There are 13 residues in the CDR3. Germline-derived CDR1 and CDR2 are DFQATT and SNEGSKA (reference sequence). The CDR3 spells CSASPKVGEKLFF.

This chain uses TRBV7-3 with TRBJ2-1. Germline CDR1 and CDR2: SGHTA and FQGTGA. This CDR3 contains 13 residues. The CDR3 here is CASSLALRYEQFF.

This chain connects TRBV15 to TRBJ2-1; the D call from TCRdb, TRBD2, cannot be confirmed without DNA. The CDR3 sequence is 18 residues long. From germline, CDR1 is LNHNV and CDR2 YYDKDF (reference sequence). CDR3 loop: CATSRDGAGDPSYNEQFF.

The chain joins TRBV12-3 or TRBV12-4 to TRBJ1-2. The CDR3 covers 14 residues. CDR3 in amino acids: CASSLGTAFGGYTF.

The chain is built from TRBV10-2 and TRBJ1-6; TCRdb lists TRBD1, though no DNA is available to test this call. Germline values: CDR1 WSHSY, CDR2 SAAADI. This CDR3 is built from 11 residues. This chain's CDR3 is CASRGDSPLHF.

V is TRBV9 and J is TRBJ2-2; the D call of TRBD2 rests on TCRdb alone, since no DNA is present to check it. CDR1 and CDR2 from the germline V gene are SGDLS and YYNGEE. The CDR3 is 15 residues long. This CDR3 reads CASSTGLGLTGELFF. The whole variable domain, remainder taken from reference TRBV9 and TRBJ2-2, is DSGVTQTPKHLITATGQRVTLRCSPRSGDLSVYWYQQSLDQGLQFLIQYYNGEERAKGNILERFSAQQFPDLHSELNLSSLELGDSALYFCASSTGLGLTGELFFGEGSRLTVL.

V is TRBV14 and J is TRBJ2-5. This CDR3 has 12 residues. CDR1 and CDR2 (germline): SGHDN, FVKESK. The CDR3 sequence: CASSQDLWTQYF. The full variable domain, with the rest looked up from reference TRBV14 and TRBJ2-5, is EAGVTQFPSHSVIEKGQTVTLRCDPISGHDNLYWYRRVMGKEIKFLLHFVKESKQDESGMPNNRFLAERTGGTYSTLKVQPAELEDSGVYFCASSQDLWTQYFGPGTRLLVL.

This chain connects TRBV20-1 to TRBJ2-5; TCRdb designates TRBD2, a call that cannot be tested without DNA. This CDR3 is 17 amino acids long. Germline CDR1 is DFQATT and CDR2 is SNEGSKA (reference sequence). CDR3 protein: CSADGGLAGGNQETQYF.

The chain couples TRBV3-1 to TRBJ2-3; the TCRdb D gene call, TRBD1, has no DNA to confirm it. This CDR3 is built from 17 residues. Germline-derived CDR1 and CDR2 are LGHDT and YNNKEL (reference sequence). The CDR3 sequence: CASSQVRGGGFTDTQYF.

J is TRBJ1-2 and V is TRBV12-3 or TRBV12-4. The CDR3 loop spans 12 amino acids. The CDR3 sequence: CATSVGPYGYTF.

This chain connects TRBV20-1 to TRBJ2-1; TCRdb's D call, TRBD1, is unchecked because there is no DNA. The germline CDR1 and CDR2 sequences are DFQATT and SNEGSKA (reference sequence). The length of the CDR3 is 13 residues. CDR3 region: CSARFAGPNEQFF.

The rearrangement uses TRBV7-7 and TRBJ2-1; lacking DNA, the TRBD1 call made by TCRdb goes unchecked. CDR3 length: 15 amino acids. Germline CDR1 SSHAT, CDR2 FNYEAQ (reference sequence). CDR3 in amino acids: CASSLAWDRNNEQFF.

The chain recombines TRBV20-1 with TRBJ2-5; the D call of TRBD2 rests on TCRdb alone, since no DNA is present to check it. This CDR3 is built from 15 residues. CDR1 is DFQATT and CDR2 is SNEGSKA in the germline V gene (reference sequence). The CDR3 loop reads CSAREGSRWQETQYF.

This rearrangement joins TRBV7-9 to TRBJ2-7. The CDR3 has 11 amino acids. Germline CDR1 SEHNR, CDR2 FQNEAQ (reference sequence). CDR3 sequence reads: CASSRAYEQYF. Based on the CDR3 plus reference TRBV7-9 and TRBJ2-7, the full variable domain is DTGVSQNPRHKITKRGQNVTFRCDPISEHNRLYWYRQTLGQGPEFLTYFQNEAQLEKSRLLSDRFSAERPKGSFSTLEIQRTEQGDSAMYLCASSRAYEQYFGPGTRLTVT.

V gene TRBV12-3 or TRBV12-4 combines with J gene TRBJ1-2; TCRdb's D gene call, TRBD1, goes unchecked for lack of DNA. The CDR3 sequence is 15 residues long. The CDR3 protein is CASSYAKGAYYGYTF.

This chain joins TRBV5-1 and TRBJ2-1; TCRdb designates TRBD2, a call that cannot be tested without DNA. This CDR3 is built from 18 residues. The germline CDR1 and CDR2 sequences are SGHRS and YFSETQ. The CDR3 loop is CASSLVSASGRGRNEQFF.

CDR3 sequence reads: CASSSGPKGKTQYF. The genes are TRBV7-2 and TRBJ2-5. The germline CDR1 and CDR2 sequences are SGHTA and FQGNSA. This CDR3 has 14 residues.

The rearrangement uses TRBV20-1 and TRBJ2-5; TCRdb's D call of TRBD2 is untestable without DNA. The CDR3 has 16 amino acids. Germline CDR1 and CDR2: DFQATT and SNEGSKA (reference sequence). This CDR3 is CSARPQSGRKQETQYF.

The V and J genes are TRBV20-1 and TRBJ2-1; the D call of TRBD2 rests on TCRdb alone, since no DNA is present to check it. Germline V CDR1 and CDR2: DFQATT, SNEGSKA (reference sequence). The CDR3 runs to 15 residues. The CDR3 sequence: CSAREGPRPGHEQFF.

The V and J genes are TRBV20-1 and TRBJ1-1. The length of the CDR3 is 12 residues. In germline, CDR1 is DFQATT, CDR2 SNEGSKA (reference sequence). This chain's CDR3 is CSVNSQNTEAFF.

The CDR3 sequence is CASSPRQGVVNGYTF. The chain couples TRBV7-9 to TRBJ1-2; the TCRdb call, TRBD1, lacks DNA for checking. Looked up from germline, CDR1 is SEHNR and CDR2 is FQNEAQ (reference sequence). The CDR3 has 15 residues.

The V call is TRBV3-1, the J call TRBJ2-3. Germline CDR1 and CDR2: LGHDT and YNNKEL (reference sequence). The CDR3 is made up of 15 amino acids. CDR3 residues: CASSHPLGYTDTQYF.